What follows is one T cell receptor (beta chain) and its context. The data are from a study of T cell repertoires in cytomegalovirus infection. TCRdb independently ran MiXCR on the reads; one entry per CDR3 protein. The sample has some 600,000 distinct CDR3 sequences, roughly a quarter seen once. The sequencing input was CD8+ T cells from PBMCs. The clonotype originates from a human donor in good health (CMV status not recorded). Some clones in this sample may be carry-over from other donors' samples.

This CDR3 is CASTGEPNRGLNTEAFF. CDR3 nucleotides: TGTGCCAGCACCGGCGAACCGAATAGAGGCCTAAACACTGAAGCTTTCTTT. The chain combines TRBV12-3 or TRBV12-4 with TRBJ1-1; D uncertain. Trimming cost V 7 bases and J 2 bases, with 23 bases left between them. The CDR3 spans 17 residues.